This T cell receptor (beta chain) was sequenced in a study of T cell responses to AZD1222 COVID-19 vaccine. Study conclusions and caveats: The donor group comprised mostly white British people and more females; the analysis possibly underestimated clonal diversity.

Pooling was applied to second doses at about 4 or about 12 weeks. Assay: immunoSEQ multiplex PCR; the TCRdb copy retains only in-frame clones and omits some. The sample holds more than 70,000 clones, 90% seen once. The ends lost 2 bases at V and 4 bases at J; junction bases unmatched: 6. This CDR3 is 15 amino acids long. Germline lookup yields CDR1 SGHRS and CDR2 YFSETQ. In the case of this clone: Its target is unknown.

Sequenced here: peripheral blood, sampled 28 days after the second AZD1222 dose. The origin of this receptor is an adult who received the AZD1222 COVID-19 vaccine. The J gene is TRBJ1-5, the V gene TRBV5-1; TRBD1 aligns across 7 bases. CDR3 bases: TGCGCCAGCAGCTTCGAGGGGGCAGGGAATCAGCCCCAGCATTTT. Translated: CASSFEGAGNQPQHF.